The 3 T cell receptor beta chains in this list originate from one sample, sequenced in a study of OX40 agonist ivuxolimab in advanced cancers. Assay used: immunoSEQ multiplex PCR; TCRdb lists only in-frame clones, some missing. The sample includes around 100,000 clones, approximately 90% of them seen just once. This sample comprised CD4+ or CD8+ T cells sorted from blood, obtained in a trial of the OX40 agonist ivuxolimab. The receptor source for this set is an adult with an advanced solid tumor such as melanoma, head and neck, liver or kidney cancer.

The DNA of the CDR3 is TGTGCCAGCAGCTTAGCAGGGACTAGCGGGAGGATCCAAGAGACCCAGTACTTC. Residues: CASSLAGTSGRIQETQYF. The V gene is TRBV11-2, the J gene TRBJ2-5; 15 bases are shared with TRBD2. The CDR3 totals 18 residues. The germline gives CDR1 SGHAT, CDR2 FQNNGV. V was pared by 1 base and J by 1 base, with 4 bases of the junction left unmatched.

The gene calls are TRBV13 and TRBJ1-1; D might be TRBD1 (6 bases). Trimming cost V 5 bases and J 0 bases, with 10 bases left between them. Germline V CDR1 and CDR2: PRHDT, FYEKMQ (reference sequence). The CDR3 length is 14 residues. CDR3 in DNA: TGTGCCAGCAGCGTTACAGGGTTGAACACTGAAGCTTTCTTT. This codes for CASSVTGLNTEAFF. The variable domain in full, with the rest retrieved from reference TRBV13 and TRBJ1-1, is AAGVIQSPRHLIKEKRETATLKCYPIPRHDTVYWYQQGPGQDPQFLISFYEKMQSDKGSIPDRFSAQQFSDYHSELNMSSLELGDSALYFCASSVTGLNTEAFFGQGTRLTVV.

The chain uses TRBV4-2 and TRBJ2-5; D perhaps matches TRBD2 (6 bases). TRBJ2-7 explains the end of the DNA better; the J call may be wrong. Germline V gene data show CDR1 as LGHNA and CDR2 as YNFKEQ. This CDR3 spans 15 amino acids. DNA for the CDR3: TGTGCCAGCAGCCAAGACGCGGGGAACCCCTACGAGCAGTACTTC. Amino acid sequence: CASSQDAGNPYEQYF.